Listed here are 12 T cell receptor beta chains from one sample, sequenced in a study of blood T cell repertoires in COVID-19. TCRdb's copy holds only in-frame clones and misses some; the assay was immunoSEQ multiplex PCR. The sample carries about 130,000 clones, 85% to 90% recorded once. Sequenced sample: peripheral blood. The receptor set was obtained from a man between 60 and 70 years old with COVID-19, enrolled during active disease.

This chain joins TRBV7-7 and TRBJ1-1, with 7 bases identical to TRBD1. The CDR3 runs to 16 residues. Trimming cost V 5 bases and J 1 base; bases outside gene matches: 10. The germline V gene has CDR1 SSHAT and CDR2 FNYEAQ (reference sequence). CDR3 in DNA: TGTGCCAGCAGCAAACTGCAAGGGGGCGGGAACACTGAAGCTTTCTTT. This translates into CASSKLQGGGNTEAFF. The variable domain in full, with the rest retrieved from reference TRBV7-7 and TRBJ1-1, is GAGVSQSPRYKVTKRGQDVTLRCDPISSHATLYWYQQALGQGPEFLTYFNYEAQPDKSGLPSDRFSAERPEGSISTLTIQRTEQRDSAMYRCASSKLQGGGNTEAFFGQGTRLTVV.

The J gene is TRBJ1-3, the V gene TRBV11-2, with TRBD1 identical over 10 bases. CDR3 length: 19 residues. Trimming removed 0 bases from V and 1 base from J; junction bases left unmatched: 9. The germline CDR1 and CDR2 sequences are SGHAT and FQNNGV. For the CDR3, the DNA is TGTGCCAGCAGCTTAGATTCTAATCCGGGACAGGGGTCTGGAAACACCATATATTTT. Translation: CASSLDSNPGQGSGNTIYF.

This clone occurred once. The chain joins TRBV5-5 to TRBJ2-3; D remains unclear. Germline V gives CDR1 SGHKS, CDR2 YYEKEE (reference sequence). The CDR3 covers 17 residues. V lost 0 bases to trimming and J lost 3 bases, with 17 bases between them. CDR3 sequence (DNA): TGTGCCAGCAGCTTGGGCTCGTCCGCTCCGCGGACAGATACGCAGTATTTT. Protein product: CASSLGSSAPRTDTQYF.

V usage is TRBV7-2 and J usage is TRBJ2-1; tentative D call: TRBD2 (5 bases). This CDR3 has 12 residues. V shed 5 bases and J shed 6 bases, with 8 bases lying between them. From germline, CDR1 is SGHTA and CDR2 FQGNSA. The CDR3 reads CASSTRGNEQFF. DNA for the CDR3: TGTGCCAGCAGCACTCGGGGCAATGAGCAGTTCTTC.

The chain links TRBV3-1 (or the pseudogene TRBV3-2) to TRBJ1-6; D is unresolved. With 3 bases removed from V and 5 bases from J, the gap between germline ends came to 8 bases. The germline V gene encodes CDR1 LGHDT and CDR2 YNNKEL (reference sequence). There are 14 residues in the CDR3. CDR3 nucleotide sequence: TGTGCCAGCAGCCATGGTCAGAATAATTCACCCCTCCACTTT. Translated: CASSHGQNNSPLHF.

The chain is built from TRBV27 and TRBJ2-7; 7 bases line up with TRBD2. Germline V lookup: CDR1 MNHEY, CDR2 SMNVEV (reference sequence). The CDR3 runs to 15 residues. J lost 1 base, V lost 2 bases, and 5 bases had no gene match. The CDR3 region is CASSLTREGSYEQYF. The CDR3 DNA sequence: TGTGCCAGCAGTTTAACTAGGGAGGGTTCCTACGAGCAGTACTTC.

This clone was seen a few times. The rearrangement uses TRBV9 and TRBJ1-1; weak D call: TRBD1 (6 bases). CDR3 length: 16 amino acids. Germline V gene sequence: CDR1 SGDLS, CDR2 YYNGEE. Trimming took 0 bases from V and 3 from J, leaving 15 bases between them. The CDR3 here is CASSVVGRGEDTEAFF. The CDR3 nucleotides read TGTGCCAGCAGCGTAGTAGGCAGGGGAGAGGACACTGAAGCTTTCTTT.

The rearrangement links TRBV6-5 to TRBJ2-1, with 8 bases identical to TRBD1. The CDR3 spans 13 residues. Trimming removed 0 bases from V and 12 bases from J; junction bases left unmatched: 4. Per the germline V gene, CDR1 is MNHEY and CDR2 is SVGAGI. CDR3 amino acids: CASSYSGQGSQFF. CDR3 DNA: TGTGCCAGCAGTTACTCTGGACAGGGATCGCAGTTCTTC.

CDR3 amino acids: CASSLGERYGYTF. The CDR3 coding sequence is TGTGCCAGCAGCTTAGGCGAACGTTATGGCTACACCTTC. The chain links TRBV11-2 to TRBJ1-2; D is ambiguous. V shed 1 base and J shed 5 bases, with 8 bases lying between them. Germline V lookup: CDR1 SGHAT, CDR2 FQNNGV. This CDR3 spans 13 amino acids.

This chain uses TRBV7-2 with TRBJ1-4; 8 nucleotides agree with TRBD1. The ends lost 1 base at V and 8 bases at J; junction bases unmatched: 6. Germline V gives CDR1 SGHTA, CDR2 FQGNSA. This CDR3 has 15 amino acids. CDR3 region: CASSLGTGGREKLFF. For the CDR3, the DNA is TGTGCCAGCAGCTTAGGTACAGGGGGAAGGGAAAAACTGTTTTTT.

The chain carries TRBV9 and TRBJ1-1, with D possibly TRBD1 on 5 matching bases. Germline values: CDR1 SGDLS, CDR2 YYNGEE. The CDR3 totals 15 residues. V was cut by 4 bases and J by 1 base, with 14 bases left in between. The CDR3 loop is CASSPQGAGNTEAFF. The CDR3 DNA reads TGTGCCAGCAGCCCCCAAGGGGCCGGGAACACTGAAGCTTTCTTT. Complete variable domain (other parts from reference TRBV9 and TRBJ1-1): DSGVTQTPKHLITATGQRVTLRCSPRSGDLSVYWYQQSLDQGLQFLIQYYNGEERAKGNILERFSAQQFPDLHSELNLSSLELGDSALYFCASSPQGAGNTEAFFGQGTRLTVV.

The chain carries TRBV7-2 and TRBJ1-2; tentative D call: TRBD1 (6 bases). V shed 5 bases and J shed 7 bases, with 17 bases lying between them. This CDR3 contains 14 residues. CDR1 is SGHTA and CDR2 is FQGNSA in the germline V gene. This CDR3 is CASSLTGGAGGYTF. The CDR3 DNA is TGTGCCAGCAGCCTCACTGGGGGGGCGGGTGGCTACACCTTC.